This T cell receptor beta chain was documented in a study of T cell responses to AZD1222 COVID-19 vaccine. Germline V lookup: CDR1 WNHNN, CDR2 SYGVQD (reference sequence). CDR3 size: 13 residues. The V end was cut by 3 bases, the J end by 10 bases, with 13 bases between. Clones were read by immunoSEQ multiplex PCR, and TCRdb kept only the in-frame ones, dropping some. The top ten hold 5.1% of the sample, which has 110,000 to 150,000 clones, about 93% seen once. The sequence derives from an adult in good health. The sequencing here drew on peripheral blood, taken on day 0 of AZD1222 vaccination. The chain couples TRBV10-1 to TRBJ2-1; D unclear. In nucleotides, the CDR3 is TGCGCCAGCAGTGAAGGTCGGCTTCGCGAGCAGTTCTTC. This encodes CASSEGRLREQFF.